This T cell receptor beta chain derives from a study of CD8+CD57+ T cells in acquired aplastic anemia (dated by TCRdb to between 2018 and 2020). General notes on the study: A mean of approximately 3 ug of DNA, ranging from about 0.17 to 30 ug, was extracted from sorted CD4+ and CD8+ cells. CD8+CD57+ expansion was defined as a frequency above the mean frequency observed in healthy subjects.

TCR beta VDJ combination and CDR3 sequence profiling used genomic DNA as the template. An Illumina HiSeq 2000 was the platform used for TCR repertoire sequencing. Per the authors' processing: Repertoires were assessed using TRBV/TRBJ rearrangement plots, CDR3 size and DJ length profiles, and Simpson's diversity index. Whichever DNA sequence was most abundant in the deep sequencing data was defined as the immunodominant clone. CDR3 amino acid sequences were screened for sharing across subjects and compared with published repertoires and the VDJdb database. TCRdb took the public reads, trimmed them with fastp at Q25, ran MiXCR for clone calling and kept in-frame beta chains. Identical CDR3 protein sequences are pooled into one entry, listed with their most common genes and DNA. The V and J calls, along with clone size, are taken from TCRdb and not from the paper's own processing. The sample table lists about 190,000 distinct CDR3 sequences, around half of them with a count of one. The ten largest clonotypes hold 8% to 10% of the sample.

Trimming costs V 11 bases and J 4 bases, and their ends lie 16 bases apart. Including cysteine and phenylalanine, the CDR3 has 13 amino acids. The entry retains the CDR3 DNA only, 39 bases that are in frame from base 1. Looking up the germline V gene yields CDR1 SGHTA and CDR2 FQGNSA. Results and caveats for the whole study, not just this receptor: Between patients and healthy controls, no significant difference in CD8+ Simpson's diversity was found (P=0.060). Twenty-nine CD8+ CDR3 sequences were found in both patients and controls but appeared to be highly expressed in patients and within the immunodominant clones of the patients.

Flow cytometry had shown CD8+CD57+ cell expansion in the patients selected for sequencing. All patients had severe acquired aplastic anemia diagnosed by International Study of Aplastic Anemia and Agranulocytosis and Camitta criteria. Patients had received no therapy at the time of blood sampling. The study deep-sequenced TCR repertoires of sorted CD4+ and CD8+ blood T cells from severe aplastic anemia patients and healthy subjects. In the USA, patient enrollment took place under clinicaltrials.gov protocols 00001620, 01623167, 00001397, 00071045, 00081523 and 00961064. Ficoll-Paque density gradient centrifugation was used to isolate peripheral blood mononuclear cells. Before DNA extraction, CD4+ and CD8+ T cells were sorted by FACS or by magnetic beads. This clonotype was detected a few times. Its antigen is currently not known. No base-level quality is on record; no much larger clone is a single base apart.

Source material: sorted CD4+, CD8+, or CD8+CD57+ T cells (not recorded which) from PBMCs. This receptor chain uses TRBV7-2 and TRBJ2-3; the D gene is perhaps TRBD1 or TRBD2, each of them matching over 7 bases. This TCR came from a human donor with aplastic anemia. CDR3 region: CAWGRGLADTQYF. The nucleotide sequence is TGTGCCTGGGGGAGGGGGCTAGCAGATACGCAGTATTTT.